This is a list of T cell receptor beta chains from one sample in a study of T-cell memory formation after mild COVID-19. TCRdb processed the 5' RACE reads anew with MiXCR; each CDR3 protein has one entry. The table records about 200,000 distinct CDR3 sequences, 9% to 10% of them present only once. Sequencing was done on a sample of PBMCs or a T cell subset sorted from them (not recorded which). The receptor set was obtained from a young man who had mild COVID-19 (a few samples of this study predate the infection). Cell type and time point are not known. CDR3s leave out the opening cysteine and the closing phenylalanine or tryptophan.

J | V | CDR3
TRBJ1-2 | TRBV7-2 | ASSFGPANYGYT
TRBJ2-3 | TRBV9 | ASSDREDTQY
TRBJ2-1 | TRBV11-3 | ASSSTPGQGYEQF
TRBJ2-3 | TRBV5-4 | ASSRDRSADTQY
TRBJ2-3 | TRBV5-6 | ASSDRRYTQY
TRBJ1-6 | TRBV5-1 | ASSEGRLNSPLH
TRBJ2-7 | TRBV5-1 | ASSLGQGANEQY
TRBJ1-2 | TRBV28 | ASSLKTGLGGYT
TRBJ2-1 | TRBV5-4 | ASSSPGAGDEQF
TRBJ2-1 | TRBV4-1 | ASGWGGNEQF
TRBJ2-5 | TRBV27 | ASSLSRGVQETQY
TRBJ2-7 | TRBV5-1 | ASSLDGLSYEQY
TRBJ1-5 | TRBV12-3/TRBV12-4 | ASSFRDSSYSNQPQH
TRBJ1-2 | TRBV10-2 | ASTDGGYGYT
TRBJ1-1 | TRBV5-1 | ASSLGGTANTEAF
TRBJ2-4 | TRBV4-3 | ASSQDGWAKNIQY
TRBJ2-5 | TRBV7-2 | ASSLSRTEETQY
TRBJ2-7 | TRBV6-2/TRBV6-3 | ASSRPGLAGSYEQY
TRBJ2-7 | TRBV5-6 | ASSLQGAYEQY
TRBJ2-3 | TRBV29-1 | SVTGQGPGTDTQY
TRBJ2-7 | TRBV10-3 | AISAGQGDTYEQY
TRBJ2-7 | TRBV11-3 | ASSLREDEQY
TRBJ2-3 | TRBV6-1 | ASSESGIRTDTQY
TRBJ2-3 | TRBV7-9 | ASILQGSTDTQY
TRBJ2-5 | TRBV3-1 | ASSRRPREETQY
TRBJ2-3 | TRBV20-1 | SARPFEASGADTQY
TRBJ2-2 | TRBV3-2 | ASKFFWSYTGELF
TRBJ2-1 | TRBV7-2 | ASSLAREVTNEQF
TRBJ2-1 | TRBV5-1 | ASSLAAGWAINEQF
TRBJ1-6 | TRBV5-1 | ASSTNSAGQNNSPLH
TRBJ2-1 | TRBV4-3 | ASSQELRVGEQF
TRBJ1-5 | TRBV6-2/TRBV6-3 | ASSYSGVDQPQH
TRBJ1-2 | TRBV19 | ASSWDSVYGYT
TRBJ2-2 | TRBV12-3/TRBV12-4 | ASITGQEGRELF
TRBJ2-3 | TRBV12-3/TRBV12-4 | ASSSLATDTQY
TRBJ1-1 | TRBV12-3/TRBV12-4 | ATAKLPDTEAF
TRBJ1-6 | TRBV7-9 | ASSPRTESPLH
TRBJ2-3 | TRBV6-2/TRBV6-3 | ASSSATQGDHTQY
TRBJ1-5 | TRBV4-1 | ASSQHLGGAQPQH
TRBJ2-1 | TRBV3-1 | ASSLTGSNEQF